Presented here are 18 T cell receptor beta chains from one specimen sequenced in a study of blood T cells in healthy people across ages. A second PCR of roughly 7 to 11 cycles used a sample-barcoded 5' primer and a J-beta primer mix. TCRdb itself ran the 5' RACE reads through MiXCR, one entry per CDR3 protein. The sample holds fewer than 800,000 distinct CDR3 sequences, about 25% seen once. These records were also assigned to another study, of T cells of mothers and their children.

The sample consisted of blood. The source of these receptors is a boy aged 5-17 years in good health.

The table lists this clonotype with many counts. This sequence joins TRBV4-1 and TRBJ2-5, with 8 positions matching TRBD1. Per the germline V gene, CDR1 is MGHRA and CDR2 is YSYEKL. V shed 2 bases and J 0 bases; nucleotides not matched to a gene: 2. This CDR3 comprises 15 residues. The CDR3 coding sequence is TGCGCCAGCAGCCAACCGGACAGGGACCAAGAGACCCAGTACTTC. Its translation: CASSQPDRDQETQYF.

This clonotype was seen only a few times. This chain joins TRBV5-1 and TRBJ2-2; 9 positions match TRBD2. From germline, CDR1 is SGHRS and CDR2 YFSETQ. The CDR3 has 16 amino acids. The J segment lost 7 bases and the V segment lost 4 bases, leaving 11 bases of the junction unmatched. The CDR3 bases are TGCGCCAGCAGCCAGACTGATAGCGGGAGTGGCGGGGAGCTGTTTTTT. Its translation is CASSQTDSGSGGELFF.

This chain links TRBV20-1 with TRBJ2-1, with 11 bases that match TRBD2. Looked up from germline, CDR1 is DFQATT and CDR2 is SNEGSKA (reference sequence). V lost 4 bases to trimming and J lost 6 bases; unmatched junction nucleotides: 8. This CDR3 contains 15 residues. The CDR3 DNA follows: TGCAGTGCTAAGGGGATAGCGGGAGGGCCCAATGAGCAGTTCTTC. Amino acid sequence: CSAKGIAGGPNEQFF.

This clonotype has only a few counts. The V call is TRBV7-2, the J call TRBJ2-3; D is unresolved. The CDR3 sequence is 13 residues long. Germline CDR1 reads SGHTA; CDR2 reads FQGNSA. V was shortened by 1 base and J by 4 bases, with 6 bases between the two germline ends. In nucleotides, the CDR3 is TGTGCCAGCAGCTTAGGTTTCCCAGATACGCAGTATTTT. Its translation is CASSLGFPDTQYF.

The rearrangement links TRBV25-1 to TRBJ2-6; D is unresolved. The CDR3 has 15 amino acids. V lost 7 bases to trimming and J lost 3 bases, with 13 bases between them. Looked up from germline, CDR1 is MGHDK and CDR2 is SYGVNS. CDR3 nucleotides: TGTGCCAGCATGTTGGGTGCAGTTGGGGCCAACGTCCTGACTTTC. Amino acids: CASMLGAVGANVLTF.

This clonotype was observed a handful of times. The chain couples TRBV29-1 to TRBJ2-5; D not resolved. Looked up from germline, CDR1 is SQVTM and CDR2 is ANQGSEA. CDR3 length equals 13 residues. Trimming took 5 bases from V and 2 from J, leaving 12 bases between them. The DNA for the CDR3 is TGCAGCGTTAAATGGGCTCTTCAAGAGACCCAGTACTTC. Translation gives CSVKWALQETQYF.

This sequence joins TRBV12-3 or TRBV12-4 and TRBJ2-2, with D perhaps assigned TRBD1 or TRBD2 (5 bases each). There are 14 residues in the CDR3. Trimming removed 4 bases at V and 2 bases at J, with 8 bases between. Here the CDR3 reads CASSWDANTGELFF. The DNA of the CDR3 is TGTGCCAGCAGTTGGGACGCCAACACCGGGGAGCTGTTTTTT.

The rearrangement uses TRBV4-1 and TRBJ1-6; D possibly corresponds to TRBD1 (5 bases). Deletions cut 0 bases from V and 8 bases from J, with 11 bases between. The CDR3 has 15 residues. Germline V CDR1 and CDR2: MGHRA, YSYEKL. As DNA, the CDR3 is TGCGCCAGCAGCCAAGACAGGGCCTCCTATTCACCCCTCCACTTT. Translation: CASSQDRASYSPLHF.

On this clonotype: Relative to the germline gene, one junction end is altered; a read error may explain this. CDR3 sequence (DNA): TGCGCCAGCGGCTTTAAGACAGGGGGTGGCAATGAGCAGTTCTTC. The encoded protein is CASGFKTGGGNEQFF. J is TRBJ2-1 and V is TRBV5-1; the match to TRBD1 covers 9 bases. Germline lookup yields CDR1 SGHRS and CDR2 YFSETQ. The CDR3 consists of 15 residues.

This clonotype was seen more than once but under ten times. This rearrangement joins TRBV20-1 to TRBJ2-1; TRBD2 agrees at 8 bases. Germline values: CDR1 DFQATT, CDR2 SNEGSKA (reference sequence). J was trimmed by 4 bases and V by 3 bases; bases with no gene match: 8. This CDR3 comprises 15 residues. In DNA form, the CDR3 reads TGCAGTGCTAGTACCAGCGGGAGTTGGTACAATGAGCAGTTCTTC. It specifies CSASTSGSWYNEQFF.

The CDR3 sequence: CAISESGRGAREDEQFF. DNA of the CDR3: TGTGCCATCAGTGAGTCGGGGCGGGGGGCCAGGGAGGATGAGCAGTTCTTC. This chain connects TRBV10-3 to TRBJ2-1, with 8 bases fitting TRBD2. The V gene end was trimmed by 0 bases and the J gene end by 8 bases; junction bases not matched to a gene: 12. The CDR3 sequence is 17 residues long. Germline assignment: CDR1 ENHRY and CDR2 SYGVKD.

V is TRBV12-3 or TRBV12-4 and J is TRBJ2-3, with D possibly called TRBD1 or TRBD2 (5 bases each). V gave up 7 bases and J gave up 5 bases, with 16 bases separating them. The CDR3 runs 14 residues. The CDR3: CASNLGERGDTQYF. CDR3 bases: TGTGCCAGCAACTTGGGGGAAAGGGGAGATACGCAGTATTTT.

This clonotype was counted between two and nine times. V gene TRBV7-3 combines with J gene TRBJ1-1; a weak D match, TRBD1 (5 bases). V gave up 3 bases and J gave up 0 bases, with 11 bases separating them. Germline lookup yields CDR1 SGHTA and CDR2 FQGTGA. The CDR3 contains 15 residues. The DNA for the CDR3 is TGTGCCAGCAGCTTGACAGCTATTCTGAACACTGAAGCTTTCTTT. Residues: CASSLTAILNTEAFF. Full variable domain (remainder filled in from reference TRBV7-3 and TRBJ1-1): GAGVSQTPSNKVTEKGKYVELRCDPISGHTALYWYRQSLGQGPEFLIYFQGTGAADDSGLPNDRFFAVRPEGSVSTLKIQRTERGDSAVYLCASSLTAILNTEAFFGQGTRLTVV.

This chain uses TRBV12-3 or TRBV12-4 with TRBJ2-5; D not certain. Matching the DNA end better, TRBJ2-1 makes the J call doubtful. The CDR3 loop spans 14 amino acids. Here the CDR3 DNA reads TGTGCCAGCAGTTTAACGGAATCCTACAATGAGCAGTTCTTC. Its protein product is CASSLTESYNEQFF.

This clonotype was seen a few times. The chain combines TRBV13 with TRBJ2-7; 7 bases are a match to TRBD1. The junction had 8 bases not matched to a gene; V was cut back by 5 bases and J by 7 bases. The CDR3 length is 13 residues. CDR1 is PRHDT, CDR2 FYEKMQ, per germline (reference sequence). The CDR3 region is CASSPERGQEQYF. In DNA, the CDR3 is TGTGCCAGCAGCCCCGAAAGGGGGCAGGAGCAGTACTTC.

This clonotype was detected once. This rearrangement joins TRBV29-1 to TRBJ2-3, with TRBD2 as a possible D gene (6 bases). CDR1 is SQVTM, CDR2 ANQGSEA, per germline. The CDR3 consists of 11 residues. The V end was cut by 3 bases, the J end by 5 bases, with 6 bases between. The CDR3 region is CSVDSGDTQYF. In DNA form, the CDR3 reads TGCAGCGTTGATAGCGGAGATACGCAGTATTTT.

This clonotype was detected only a few times. V is TRBV12-3 or TRBV12-4 and J is TRBJ2-2; maybe TRBD2 (5 bases). The CDR3 spans 15 residues. The ends were cut back, 3 bases at V and 1 base at J, with 9 bases in the middle. The CDR3 coding sequence is TGTGCCAGCAGTTTTGAGGGCTGGAACACCGGGGAGCTGTTTTTT. This gives the protein CASSFEGWNTGELFF.

This chain joins TRBV20-1 and TRBJ2-5; 7 nucleotides line up with TRBD1. CDR3 length: 13 amino acids. With V trimmed by 5 bases and J by 1 base, 4 bases remained unmatched. Germline V gives CDR1 DFQATT, CDR2 SNEGSKA (reference sequence). The CDR3 loop is CSAWQGVQETQYF. The CDR3 nucleotides are TGCAGTGCTTGGCAGGGGGTCCAAGAGACCCAGTACTTC.